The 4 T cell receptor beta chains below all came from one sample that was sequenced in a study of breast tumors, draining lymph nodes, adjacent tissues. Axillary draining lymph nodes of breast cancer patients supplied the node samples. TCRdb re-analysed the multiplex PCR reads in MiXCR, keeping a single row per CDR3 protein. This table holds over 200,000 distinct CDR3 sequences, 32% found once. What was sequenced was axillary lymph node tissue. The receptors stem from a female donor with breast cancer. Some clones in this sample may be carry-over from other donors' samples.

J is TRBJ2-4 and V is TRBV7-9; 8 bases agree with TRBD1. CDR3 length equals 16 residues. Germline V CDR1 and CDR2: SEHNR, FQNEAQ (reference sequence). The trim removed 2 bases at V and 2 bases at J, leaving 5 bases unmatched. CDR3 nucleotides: TGTGCCAGCAGCTTACGGACAGGGTTAACCAAAAACATTCAGTACTTC. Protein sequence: CASSLRTGLTKNIQYF.

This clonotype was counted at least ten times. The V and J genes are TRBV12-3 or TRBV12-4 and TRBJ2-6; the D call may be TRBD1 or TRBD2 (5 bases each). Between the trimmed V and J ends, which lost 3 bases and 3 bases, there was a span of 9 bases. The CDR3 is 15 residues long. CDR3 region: CASSFAGSGANVLTF. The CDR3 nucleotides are TGTGCCAGCAGTTTCGCAGGGAGTGGGGCCAACGTCCTGACTTTC.

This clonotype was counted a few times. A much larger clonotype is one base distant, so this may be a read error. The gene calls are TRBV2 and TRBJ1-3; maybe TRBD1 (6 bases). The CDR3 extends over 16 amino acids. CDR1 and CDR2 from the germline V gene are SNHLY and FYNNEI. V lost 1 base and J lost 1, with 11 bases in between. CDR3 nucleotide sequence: TGTGCCAGCAGTGAAGACGGGGGGCGGTCTGGAAACACCATATATTTT. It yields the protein CASSEDGGRSGNTIYF.

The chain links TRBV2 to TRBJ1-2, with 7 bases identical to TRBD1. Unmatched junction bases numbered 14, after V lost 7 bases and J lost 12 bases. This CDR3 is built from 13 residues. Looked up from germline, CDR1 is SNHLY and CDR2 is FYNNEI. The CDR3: CASKFEGAAGNTF. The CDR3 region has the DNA TGTGCCAGCAAGTTCGAGGGGGCAGCTGGAAACACCTTC.